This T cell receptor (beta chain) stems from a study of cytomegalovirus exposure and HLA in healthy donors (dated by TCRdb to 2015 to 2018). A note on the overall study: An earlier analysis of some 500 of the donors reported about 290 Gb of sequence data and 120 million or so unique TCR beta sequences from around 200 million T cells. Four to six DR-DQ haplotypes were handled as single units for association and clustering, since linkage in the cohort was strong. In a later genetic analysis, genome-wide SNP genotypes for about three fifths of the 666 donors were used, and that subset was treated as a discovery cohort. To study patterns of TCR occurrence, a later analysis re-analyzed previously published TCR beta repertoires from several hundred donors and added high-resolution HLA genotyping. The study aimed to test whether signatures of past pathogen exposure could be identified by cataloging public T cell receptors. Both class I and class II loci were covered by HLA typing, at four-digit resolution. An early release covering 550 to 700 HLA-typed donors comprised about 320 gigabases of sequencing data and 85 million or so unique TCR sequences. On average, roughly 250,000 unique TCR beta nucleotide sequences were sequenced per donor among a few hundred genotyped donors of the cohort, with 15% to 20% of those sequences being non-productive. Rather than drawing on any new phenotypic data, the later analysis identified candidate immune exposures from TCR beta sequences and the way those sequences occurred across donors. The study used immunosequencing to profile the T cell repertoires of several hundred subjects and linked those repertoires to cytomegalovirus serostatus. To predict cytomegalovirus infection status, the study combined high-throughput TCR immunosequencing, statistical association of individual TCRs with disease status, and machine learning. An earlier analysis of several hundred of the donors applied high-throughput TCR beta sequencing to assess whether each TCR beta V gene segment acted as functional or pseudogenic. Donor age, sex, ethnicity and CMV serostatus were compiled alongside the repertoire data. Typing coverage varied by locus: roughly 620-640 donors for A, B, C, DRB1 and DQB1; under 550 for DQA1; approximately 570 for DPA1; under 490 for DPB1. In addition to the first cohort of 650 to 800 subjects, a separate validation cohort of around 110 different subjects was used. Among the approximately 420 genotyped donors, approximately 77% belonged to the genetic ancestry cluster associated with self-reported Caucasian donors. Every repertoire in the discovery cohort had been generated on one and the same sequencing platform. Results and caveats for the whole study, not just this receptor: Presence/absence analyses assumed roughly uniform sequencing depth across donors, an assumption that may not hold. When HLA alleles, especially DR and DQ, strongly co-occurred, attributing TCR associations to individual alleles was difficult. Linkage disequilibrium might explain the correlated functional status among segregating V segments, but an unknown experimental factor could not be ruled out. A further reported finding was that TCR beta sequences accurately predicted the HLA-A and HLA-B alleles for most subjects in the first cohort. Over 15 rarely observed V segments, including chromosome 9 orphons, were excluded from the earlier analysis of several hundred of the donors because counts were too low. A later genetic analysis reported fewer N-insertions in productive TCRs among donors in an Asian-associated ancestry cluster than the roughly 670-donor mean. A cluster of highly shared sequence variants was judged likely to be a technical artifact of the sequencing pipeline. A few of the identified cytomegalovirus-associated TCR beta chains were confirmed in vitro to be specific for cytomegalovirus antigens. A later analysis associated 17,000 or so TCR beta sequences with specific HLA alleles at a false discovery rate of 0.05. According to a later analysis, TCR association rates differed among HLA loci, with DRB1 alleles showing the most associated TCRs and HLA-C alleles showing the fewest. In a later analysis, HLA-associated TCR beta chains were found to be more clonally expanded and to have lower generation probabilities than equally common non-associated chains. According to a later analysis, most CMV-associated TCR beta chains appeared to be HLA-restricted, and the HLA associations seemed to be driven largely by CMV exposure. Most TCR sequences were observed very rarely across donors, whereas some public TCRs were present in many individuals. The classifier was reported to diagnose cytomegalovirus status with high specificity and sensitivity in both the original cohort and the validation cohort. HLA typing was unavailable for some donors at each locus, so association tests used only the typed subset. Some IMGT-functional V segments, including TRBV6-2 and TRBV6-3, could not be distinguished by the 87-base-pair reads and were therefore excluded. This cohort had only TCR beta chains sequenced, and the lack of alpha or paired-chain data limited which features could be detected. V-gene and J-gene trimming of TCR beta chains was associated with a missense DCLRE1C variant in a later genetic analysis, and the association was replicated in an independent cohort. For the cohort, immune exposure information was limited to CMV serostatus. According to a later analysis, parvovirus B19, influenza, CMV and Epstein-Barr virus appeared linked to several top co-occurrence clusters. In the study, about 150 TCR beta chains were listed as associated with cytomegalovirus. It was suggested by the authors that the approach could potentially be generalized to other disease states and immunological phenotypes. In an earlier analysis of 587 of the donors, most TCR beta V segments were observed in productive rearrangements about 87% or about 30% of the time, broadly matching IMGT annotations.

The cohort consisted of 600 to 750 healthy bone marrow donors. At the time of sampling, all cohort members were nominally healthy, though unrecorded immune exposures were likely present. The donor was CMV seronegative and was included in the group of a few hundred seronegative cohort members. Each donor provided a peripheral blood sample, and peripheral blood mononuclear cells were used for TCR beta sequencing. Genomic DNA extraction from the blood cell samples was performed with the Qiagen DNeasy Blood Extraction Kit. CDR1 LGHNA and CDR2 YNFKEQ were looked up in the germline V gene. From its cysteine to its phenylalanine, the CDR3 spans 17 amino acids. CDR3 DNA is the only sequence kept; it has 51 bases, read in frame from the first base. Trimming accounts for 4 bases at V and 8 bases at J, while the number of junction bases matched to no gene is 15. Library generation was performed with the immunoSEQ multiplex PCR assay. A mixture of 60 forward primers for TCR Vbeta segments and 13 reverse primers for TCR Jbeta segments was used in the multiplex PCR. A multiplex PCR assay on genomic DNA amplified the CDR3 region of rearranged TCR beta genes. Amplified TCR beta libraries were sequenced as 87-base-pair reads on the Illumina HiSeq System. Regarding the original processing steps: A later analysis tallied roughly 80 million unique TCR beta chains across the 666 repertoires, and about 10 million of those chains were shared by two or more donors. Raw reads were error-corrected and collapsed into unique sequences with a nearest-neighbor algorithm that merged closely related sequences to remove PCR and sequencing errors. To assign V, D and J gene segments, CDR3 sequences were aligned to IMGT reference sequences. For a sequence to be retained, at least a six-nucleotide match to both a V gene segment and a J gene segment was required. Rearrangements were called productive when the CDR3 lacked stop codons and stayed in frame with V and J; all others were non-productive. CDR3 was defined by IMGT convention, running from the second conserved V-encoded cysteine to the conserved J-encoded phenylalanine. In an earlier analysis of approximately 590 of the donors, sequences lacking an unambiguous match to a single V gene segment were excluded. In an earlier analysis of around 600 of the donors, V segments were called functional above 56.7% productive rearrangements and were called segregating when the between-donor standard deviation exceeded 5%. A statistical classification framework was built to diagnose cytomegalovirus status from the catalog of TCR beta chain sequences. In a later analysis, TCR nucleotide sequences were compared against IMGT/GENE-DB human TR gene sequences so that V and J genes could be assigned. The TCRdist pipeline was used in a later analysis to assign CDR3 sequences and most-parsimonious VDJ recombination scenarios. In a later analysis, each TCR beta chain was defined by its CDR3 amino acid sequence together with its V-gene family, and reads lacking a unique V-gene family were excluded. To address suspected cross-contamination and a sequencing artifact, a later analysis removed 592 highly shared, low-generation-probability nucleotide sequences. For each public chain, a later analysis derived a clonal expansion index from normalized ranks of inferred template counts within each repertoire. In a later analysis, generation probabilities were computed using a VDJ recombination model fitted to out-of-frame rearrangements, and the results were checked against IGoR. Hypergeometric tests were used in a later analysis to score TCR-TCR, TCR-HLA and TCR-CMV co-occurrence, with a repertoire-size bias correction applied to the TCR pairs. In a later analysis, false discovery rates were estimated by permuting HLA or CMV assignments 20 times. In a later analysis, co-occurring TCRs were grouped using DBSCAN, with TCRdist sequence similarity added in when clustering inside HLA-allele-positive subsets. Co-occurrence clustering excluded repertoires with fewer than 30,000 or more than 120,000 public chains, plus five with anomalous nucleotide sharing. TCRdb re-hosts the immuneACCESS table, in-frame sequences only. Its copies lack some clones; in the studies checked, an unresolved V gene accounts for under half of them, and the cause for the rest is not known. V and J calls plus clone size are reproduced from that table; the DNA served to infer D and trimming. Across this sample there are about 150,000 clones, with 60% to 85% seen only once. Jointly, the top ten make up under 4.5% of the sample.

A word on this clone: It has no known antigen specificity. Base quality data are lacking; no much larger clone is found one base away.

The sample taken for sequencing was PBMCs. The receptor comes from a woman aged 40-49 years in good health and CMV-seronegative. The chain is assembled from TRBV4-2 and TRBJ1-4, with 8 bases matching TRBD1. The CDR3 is CASSLTDRVYVGEKLFF. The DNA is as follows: TGTGCCAGCAGCCTGACGGACAGGGTATATGTAGGGGAAAAACTGTTTTTT.